This T cell receptor beta chain was observed in a study of cytotoxic CD8 clonotypes in ibrutinib-treated CLL. On the study more broadly: Researchers reported about a dozen relapsed/refractory and 15 treatment-naive patients, roughly 18 of them IGHV unmutated. Partial responders 24, complete 2; about twelve progressed and 14 stayed in remission by median approximately 5.5 years. Samples averaged roughly 260,000 productive templates and just under 95,000 productive rearrangements. Findings and caveats of the study: Public clonotypes occurred uncommonly; on treatment, they contracted or remained stable.

This CDR3 is 16 amino acids long. Germline V gene lookup returns CDR1 LGHNA and CDR2 YSLEER. The junction had 9 bases not matched to a gene; V was cut back by 0 bases and J by 8 bases. With regard to this clone: Its antigen is not known.

This table comes from immunoSEQ multiplex PCR, and its TCRdb copy is limited to in-frame clones, with some not included. The sample includes roughly 250,000 clones, roughly 70% of them seen just once. The V gene is TRBV4-3, the J gene TRBJ2-3; 9 nucleotides match TRBD2. The sequencing here drew on PBMCs, taken after 24 months of ibrutinib treatment. This receptor was obtained from a human donor with chronic lymphocytic leukemia. Written as DNA, the CDR3 is TGCGCCAGCAGCCAAGAAATAGGGACTAGCCAAATTACGCAGTATTTT. This sequence encodes CASSQEIGTSQITQYF.